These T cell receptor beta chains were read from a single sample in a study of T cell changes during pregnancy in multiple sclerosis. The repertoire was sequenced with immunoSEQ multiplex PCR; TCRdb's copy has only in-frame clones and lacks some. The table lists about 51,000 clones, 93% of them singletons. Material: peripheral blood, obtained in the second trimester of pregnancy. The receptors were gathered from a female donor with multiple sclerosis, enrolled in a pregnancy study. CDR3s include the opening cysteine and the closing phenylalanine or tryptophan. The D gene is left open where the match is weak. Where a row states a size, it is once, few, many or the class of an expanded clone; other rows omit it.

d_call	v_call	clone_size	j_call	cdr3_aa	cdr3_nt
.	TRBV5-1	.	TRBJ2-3	CAVRVSFGSDTQYF	TGCGCCGTCCGGGTCTCCTTCGGTTCAGATACGCAGTATTTT
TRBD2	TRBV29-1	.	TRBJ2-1	CSVRGFLAGGYNEQFF	TGCAGCGTGAGGGGTTTCCTAGCGGGAGGGTACAATGAGCAGTTCTTC
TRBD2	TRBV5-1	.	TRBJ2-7	CASSPQSGVSYEQYF	TGCGCCAGCAGCCCGCAAAGCGGGGTCTCCTACGAGCAGTACTTC
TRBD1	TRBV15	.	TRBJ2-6	CATSRVTGAGSGANVLTF	TGTGCCACCAGCAGAGTTACAGGGGCCGGCTCTGGGGCCAACGTCCTGACTTTC
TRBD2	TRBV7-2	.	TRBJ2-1	CAGALAGADNEQFF	TGTGCCGGGGCCTTAGCGGGAGCCGACAATGAGCAGTTCTTC
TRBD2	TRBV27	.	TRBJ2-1	CASRPSGRDEQFF	TGTGCCAGTAGGCCTAGCGGGAGGGATGAGCAGTTCTTC
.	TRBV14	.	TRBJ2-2	CASSVTSYPVGELFF	TGTGCCAGCAGCGTGACTAGTTACCCGGTGGGGGAGCTGTTTTTT
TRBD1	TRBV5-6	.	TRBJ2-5	CASSSETGFLRETQYF	TGTGCCAGCAGCTCGGAGACAGGGTTTCTCAGGGAGACCCAGTACTTC
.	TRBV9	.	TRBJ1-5	CASSPDTGYSNQPQHF	TGTGCCAGCAGTCCCGATACAGGCTATAGCAATCAGCCCCAGCATTTT
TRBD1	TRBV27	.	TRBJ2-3	CATTRDSLLTGTDTQYF	TGTGCCACCACTAGGGACAGCCTACTCACTGGCACAGATACGCAGTATTTT
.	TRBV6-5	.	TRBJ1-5	CASSPPRDQPQHF	TGTGCCAGCAGTCCCCCGCGGGATCAGCCCCAGCATTTT
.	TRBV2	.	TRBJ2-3	CASRVFTGPTDTQYF	TGTGCCAGCAGGGTTTTTACAGGGCCCACAGATACGCAGTATTTT
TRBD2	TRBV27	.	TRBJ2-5	CASRLTSGRAQETQYF	TGTGCCAGCAGGCTTACTAGCGGGAGGGCCCAAGAGACCCAGTACTTC
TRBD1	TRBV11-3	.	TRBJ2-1	CASSEEGAYNEQFF	TGTGCCAGCAGCGAAGAGGGGGCTTACAATGAGCAGTTCTTC
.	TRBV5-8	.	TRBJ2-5	CASSLGQGYQETQYF	TGTGCCAGCAGCTTGGGTCAGGGTTACCAAGAGACCCAGTACTTC
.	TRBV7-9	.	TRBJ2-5	CASSLARDQETQYF	TGTGCCAGCAGCTTAGCCAGGGACCAAGAGACCCAGTACTTC
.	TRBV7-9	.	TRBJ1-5	CASSPGPSNNQPQHF	TGTGCCAGCAGCCCAGGGCCTTCTAACAATCAGCCCCAGCATTTT
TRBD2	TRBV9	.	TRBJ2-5	CASSAGTSGRGETQYF	TGTGCCAGCAGCGCAGGGACTAGCGGTCGCGGAGAGACCCAGTACTTC
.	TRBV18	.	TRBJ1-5	CASSPRIIQGKGQPQHF	TGTGCCAGCTCACCACGCATTATTCAGGGAAAAGGACAGCCCCAGCATTTT
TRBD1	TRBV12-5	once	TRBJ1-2	CASGFGTGPYGYTF	TGTGCTAGTGGTTTCGGGACAGGTCCCTATGGCTACACCTTC
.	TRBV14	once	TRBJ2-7	CASSQDWDKSHEQYF	TGTGCCAGCAGCCAAGATTGGGACAAATCCCACGAGCAGTACTTC
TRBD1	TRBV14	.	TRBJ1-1	CASSQTGGRRNEAFF	TGTGCCAGCAGCCAAACAGGGGGTAGGAGAAATGAAGCTTTCTTT
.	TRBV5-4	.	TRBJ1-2	CASSPGGANYGYTF	TGTGCCAGCAGCCCCGGCGGGGCCAACTATGGCTACACCTTC
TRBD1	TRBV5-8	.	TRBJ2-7	CASSADRWFVYEQYF	TGTGCCAGCAGCGCGGACAGGTGGTTTGTTTACGAGCAGTACTTC
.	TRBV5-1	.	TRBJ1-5	CASSPGSQHNSNQPQHF	TGCGCCAGCAGCCCAGGTTCGCAGCATAATAGCAATCAGCCCCAGCATTTT